This record covers a single T cell receptor beta chain. Its matching antigen is unknown. At one end, the junction sequence differs from germline, possibly due to a read error. This entry comes from a study of cytomegalovirus exposure and HLA in healthy donors. Whole-study results and caveats: Among TCR beta chains of equal frequency, HLA-associated ones were more clonally expanded in a later analysis.

CDR3 length equals 13 residues. The germline V gene encodes CDR1 SSHAT and CDR2 FNYEAQ (reference sequence). In nominal health when sampled, donors likely had unrecorded immune exposures nonetheless. The PCR made use of 60 Vbeta and 13 Jbeta primers. Measured with immunoSEQ multiplex PCR; TCRdb has only the in-frame clones, and not every one. The profile shows roughly 160,000 clones, 82% of them singletons. V gene TRBV7-7 combines with J gene TRBJ2-5; D gene ambiguous. This TCR was sampled from a man in his fifties or sixties in good health and CMV-seropositive. Source material: PBMCs. CDR3 amino acids: CASSLNTQETQYF. As DNA, the CDR3 is TGTGCTAGCAGCTTAAACACCCAAGAGACCCAGTACTTC.